The clone carrying this T cell receptor (beta chain) has just a few counts. Antigen specificity is unknown. This entry comes from a study of cytomegalovirus exposure and HLA in healthy donors. In the study overall: Across 300 to 400 genotyped donors, about 81% landed in the Caucasian-associated ancestry cluster. Study conclusions and caveats: Roughly uniform depth of sequencing across donors was assumed in presence/absence analyses. Some segments of the V type, notably TRBV6-2 and TRBV6-3, were excluded as indistinguishable. Immune exposure information comprised only CMV serostatus.

Primers included in the PCR were 60 Vbeta and 13 Jbeta primers. TCRdb's table, derived via immunoSEQ multiplex PCR, lists solely in-frame clones and lacks some. The sample shows 150,000 to 200,000 clones, roughly 65% of them seen only once. This CDR3 is 16 amino acids long. CDR1 and CDR2 (germline): SGHAT, FQNNGV. V lost 6 bases, J lost 0 bases, and 15 bases lay in between. The receptor was isolated from a man younger than 35 in good health and CMV-seropositive. The chain recombines TRBV11-2 with TRBJ1-3; D not resolved. Sequenced: PBMCs. Here the CDR3 reads CASSRTTTYSGNTIYF. Written as DNA, the CDR3 is TGTGCCAGCAGTCGCACCACCACTTACTCTGGAAACACCATATATTTT.